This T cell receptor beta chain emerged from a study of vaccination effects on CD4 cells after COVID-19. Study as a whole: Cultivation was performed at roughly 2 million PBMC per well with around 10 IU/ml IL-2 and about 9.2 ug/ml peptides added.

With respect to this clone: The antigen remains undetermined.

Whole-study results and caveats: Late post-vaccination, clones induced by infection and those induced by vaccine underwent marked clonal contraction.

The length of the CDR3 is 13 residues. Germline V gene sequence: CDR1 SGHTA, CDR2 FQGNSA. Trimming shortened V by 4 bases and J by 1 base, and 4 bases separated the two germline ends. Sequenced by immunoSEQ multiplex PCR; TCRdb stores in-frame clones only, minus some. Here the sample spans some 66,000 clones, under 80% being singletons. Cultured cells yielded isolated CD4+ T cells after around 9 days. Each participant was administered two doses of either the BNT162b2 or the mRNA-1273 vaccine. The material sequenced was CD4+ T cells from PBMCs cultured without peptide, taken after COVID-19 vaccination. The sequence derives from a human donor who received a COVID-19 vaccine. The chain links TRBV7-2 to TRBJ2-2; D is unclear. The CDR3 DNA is TGTGCCAGCAGCTCCCGGAACACCGGGGAGCTGTTTTTT. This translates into CASSSRNTGELFF.